Included here is one T cell receptor (beta chain) sequence, with context. The antigen is not known. A read error may account for a junction end that differs from germline. TCRdb redid the calling of the reads with MiXCR, one entry per CDR3 protein. The sample records about 890,000 distinct CDR3 sequences, roughly 30% being singletons. Germline CDR1 is SGHTA and CDR2 is FQGNSA. The CDR3 loop spans 15 amino acids. The entry originates in a study of T cell repertoires in cytomegalovirus infection. Turning to the study itself: Recently identified HLA-C-restricted CMV epitopes were among the peptides used. It was the public TCR beta signatures that indicated both CMV infection and matching HLA type.

Points from the study as a whole: Within the response measured ex vivo, HLA-C-restricted CMV-specific TCR beta clonotypes were dominant. Summed frequency of shared TCR beta families picked out CMV carriers who also had the relevant HLA.

This receptor was obtained from a human donor in good health (CMV status not recorded). Some clones in this sample may be carry-over from other donors' samples. This sequence joins TRBV7-2 and TRBJ1-1, with TRBD1 as a possible D gene (5 bases). The input for sequencing was cultured CD8+ T cells from PBMCs, taken from culture after CMV antigen stimulation. The CDR3 spells CAGSLELDMNTEAFF. In DNA form, the CDR3 reads TGTGCCGGCAGCTTAGAGTTGGACATGAACACTGAAGCTTTCTTT.